A selection of T cell receptor beta chains follows, all from one sample in a study of identical twins. TCRdb re-derived calls from the 5' RACE reads in MiXCR, one entry per CDR3 protein. Of approximately 230,000 distinct CDR3 sequences listed, about 6.7% were seen once; the top ten hold about 14%. A further study also used this sample, focusing on T cells expressing NK-cell markers.

Sequencing was carried out using CD8+ T cells sorted from blood. These receptors were collected from a woman aged 18-29 years in good health. Each CDR3 is given with its conserved first and last residue.

j_call,cdr3_length,v_call,cdr3_aa
TRBJ2-7,15,TRBV14,CASSSYEESPLEQYF
TRBJ2-1,12,TRBV19,CASSISGHEQFF
TRBJ2-6,13,TRBV6-2/TRBV6-3,CASNNRGSSVLTF
TRBJ2-1,15,TRBV3-1,CATSQVASGRAYPFF
TRBJ1-2,11,TRBV29-1,CSVVWDYGYTF
TRBJ2-6,19,TRBV6-5,CASSYSDGRAWEGANVLTF
TRBJ2-1,18,TRBV9,CASSVLTSGYSSYNEQFF
TRBJ2-5,13,TRBV2,CASSDSELETQYF
TRBJ2-3,12,TRBV12-3/TRBV12-4,CASSFPGHTQYF
TRBJ1-1,14,TRBV12-3/TRBV12-4,CASSLRAFWTEAFF
TRBJ2-1,17,TRBV10-3,CAISPGTGPTGGNEQFF
TRBJ2-5,12,TRBV12-3/TRBV12-4,CASSWVQETQYF
TRBJ2-1,13,TRBV7-9,CASTPPGVAEQFF
TRBJ2-1,14,TRBV11-2,CASSFGRAYNEQFF
TRBJ2-1,11,TRBV7-9,CASSLYDEQFF
TRBJ2-5,15,TRBV4-3,CASSQDWGSTRTQYF
TRBJ1-5,13,TRBV24-1,CATSDNSGRVQHF
TRBJ2-7,15,TRBV7-8,CASSLALAVSYEQYF
TRBJ2-2,13,TRBV7-3,CASSLGTDRELFF
TRBJ2-2,14,TRBV5-1,CASSLATAAGELFF
TRBJ1-1,13,TRBV7-9,CASSFGQAIEAFF
TRBJ2-2,16,TRBV4-3,CASSQNRDPNTGELFF
TRBJ2-2,15,TRBV24-1,CATSASARGTGELFF
TRBJ2-7,14,TRBV29-1,CSVGELEGSYEQYF
TRBJ2-7,15,TRBV12-3/TRBV12-4,CASSFTRYGSYEQYF
TRBJ1-1,17,TRBV3-1,CASSQDPQGRMNTEAFF
TRBJ1-5,13,TRBV7-9,CASSLRGDQPQHF
TRBJ2-1,15,TRBV28,CASSPDTEVYNEQFF